This T cell receptor beta chain was identified in a study of OX40 agonist ivuxolimab in advanced cancers. About the study: Partial response was recorded in three patients: one hepatocellular carcinoma and two cutaneous melanoma cases.

Peripheral blood came from all dose cohorts at three timepoints. The method was immunoSEQ multiplex PCR; TCRdb's version includes in-frame clones alone and lacks a portion of them. The sample records about 66,000 clones, 90% to 95% being singletons. Germline V gene data show CDR1 as LGHNT and CDR2 as FRNRAP. This CDR3 is built from 18 residues. V dropped 0 bases and J dropped 6 bases, with 20 bases sitting between them. This TCR was sampled from an adult with an advanced solid tumor such as melanoma, head and neck, liver or kidney cancer. The material sequenced was CD4+ or CD8+ T cells sorted from blood, taken in a trial of the OX40 agonist ivuxolimab. V is TRBV12-5 and J is TRBJ2-2; TRBD2 might be the D (7 bases). CDR3 nucleotides: TGTGCTAGTGGTTTGGTACTTTTGAGCCAGGGGAGGGCCGGGGAGCTGTTTTTT. Its translation is CASGLVLLSQGRAGELFF.